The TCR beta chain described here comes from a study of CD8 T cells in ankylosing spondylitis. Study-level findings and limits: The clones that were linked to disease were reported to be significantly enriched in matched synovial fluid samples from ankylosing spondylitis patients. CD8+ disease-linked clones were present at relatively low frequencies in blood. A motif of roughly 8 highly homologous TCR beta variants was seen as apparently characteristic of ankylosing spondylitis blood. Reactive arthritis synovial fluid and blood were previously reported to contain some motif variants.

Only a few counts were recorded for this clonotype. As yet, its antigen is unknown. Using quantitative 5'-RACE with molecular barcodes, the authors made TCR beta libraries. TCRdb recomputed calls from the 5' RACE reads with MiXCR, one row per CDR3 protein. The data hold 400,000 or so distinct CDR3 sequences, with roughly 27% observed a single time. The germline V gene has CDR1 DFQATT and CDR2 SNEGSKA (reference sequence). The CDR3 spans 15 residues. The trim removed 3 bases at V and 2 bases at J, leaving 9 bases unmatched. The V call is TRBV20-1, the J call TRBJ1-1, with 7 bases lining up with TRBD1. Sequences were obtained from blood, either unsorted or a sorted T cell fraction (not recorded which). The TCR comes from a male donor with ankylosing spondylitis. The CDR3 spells CSASFPGQRNTEAFF. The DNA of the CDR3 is TGCAGTGCTAGTTTTCCGGGACAGAGAAACACTGAAGCTTTCTTT.